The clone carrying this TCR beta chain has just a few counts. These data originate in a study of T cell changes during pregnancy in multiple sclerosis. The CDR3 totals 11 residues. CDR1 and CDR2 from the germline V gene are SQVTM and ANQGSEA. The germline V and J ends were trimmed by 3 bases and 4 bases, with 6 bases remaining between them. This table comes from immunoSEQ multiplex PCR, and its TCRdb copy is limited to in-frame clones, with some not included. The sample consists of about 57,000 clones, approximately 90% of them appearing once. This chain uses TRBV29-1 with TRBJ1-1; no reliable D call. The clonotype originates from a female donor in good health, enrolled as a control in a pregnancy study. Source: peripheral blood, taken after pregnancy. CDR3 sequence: CSVDGGTEAFF. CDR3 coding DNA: TGCAGCGTTGACGGAGGCACTGAAGCTTTCTTT.